The next 23 T cell receptor beta chains were all read from a single sample in a study of T-cell reconstitution after alpha-beta-depleted transplantation in children. The TCRbeta library was prepared with unique molecular identifiers. TCRdb used MiXCR to reprocess the PCR reads, holding one entry per CDR3 protein. The sample has approximately 400,000 distinct CDR3 sequences; 16% are singletons. The sample was PBMCs, mostly from graft donor cells, taken 360 days after TCRalphabeta/CD19-depleted stem cell transplant. The receptors here all came from a boy under two years old who had a stem cell transplant for Wiskott-Aldrich syndrome, so the T cells may come from the graft donor.

V is TRBV12-3 or TRBV12-4 and J is TRBJ2-2; 12 bases fit TRBD1. V lost 7 bases to trimming and J lost 6 bases; unmatched junction nucleotides: 6. This CDR3 is built from 15 residues. The CDR3 is CASKTGQGAAGELFF. As DNA, the CDR3 is TGTGCCAGCAAAACGGGACAGGGGGCGGCCGGGGAGCTGTTTTTT.

The chain uses TRBV20-1 and TRBJ2-5; D is ambiguous. Germline V gene data show CDR1 as DFQATT and CDR2 as SNEGSKA (reference sequence). Trimming took off 4 bases at V and 3 bases at J, with 9 bases between the two ends. This CDR3 is 12 amino acids long. Here the CDR3 DNA reads TGCAGTGCTACTTCCCCGAAAGAGACCCAGTACTTC. Translated, it gives CSATSPKETQYF.

This clonotype was detected only a few times. CDR3 loop: CASSNTPGTPNTGELFF. In DNA, the CDR3 is TGTGCCAGCAGTAACACACCCGGGACTCCGAACACCGGGGAGCTGTTTTTT. V is TRBV12-3 or TRBV12-4 and J is TRBJ2-2; TRBD2 is a possible D gene (6 bases). The V and J ends lost 5 bases and 0 bases respectively, with 16 bases between them. The CDR3 spans 17 residues.

Only a few counts were recorded for this clonotype. The chain joins TRBV14 to TRBJ2-7; D is possibly TRBD2 (6 bases). CDR1 SGHDN and CDR2 FVKESK come from the germline V gene. CDR3 length: 17 amino acids. V was shortened by 2 bases and J by 0 bases, with 17 bases between the two germline ends. CDR3 in DNA: TGTGCCAGCAGCCAAAATGGTATTCGGGGGAGCTCCTACGAGCAGTACTTC. As protein: CASSQNGIRGSSYEQYF.

V gene TRBV6-5 combines with J gene TRBJ2-3, with TRBD2 matching 9 bases. This CDR3 is built from 17 residues. With V trimmed by 0 bases and J by 2 bases, 6 bases remained unmatched. Germline V gene data show CDR1 as MNHEY and CDR2 as SVGAGI. Written as DNA, the CDR3 is TGTGCCAGCAGTTACTCGGGGCGGGGGGGTTCCACAGATACGCAGTATTTT. Protein sequence: CASSYSGRGGSTDTQYF.

V usage is TRBV24-1 and J usage is TRBJ2-2; TRBD1 matches 7 bases. J gave up 3 bases and V 3 bases, and 3 bases lay outside the gene matches. Germline-derived CDR1 and CDR2 are KGHDR and SFDVKD. This CDR3 has 15 residues. The chain's CDR3 is CATSDLRGHTGELFF. In DNA, the CDR3 is TGTGCCACCAGTGATCTAAGGGGGCACACCGGGGAGCTGTTTTTT.

As DNA, the CDR3 is TGTGCCAGCTCCGACCGAAATCCATGGGAAAACATTCAGTACTTC. It encodes CASSDRNPWENIQYF. V gene TRBV18 combines with J gene TRBJ2-4; D is unresolved. Per the germline V gene, CDR1 is KGHSH and CDR2 is LQKENI. This CDR3 is 15 amino acids long. Trimming left V 6 bases short and J 5 bases short, with 17 bases between.

The CDR3 nucleotides are TGTGCCAGCAGCTTGACACAGGCGGGGGTAAAGCAGTACTTC. Translation gives CASSLTQAGVKQYF. The chain is built from TRBV5-6 and TRBJ2-7; 7 nucleotides agree with TRBD2. The J segment lost 8 bases and the V segment lost 1 base, leaving 9 bases of the junction unmatched. From germline, CDR1 is SGHDT and CDR2 YYEEEE. The CDR3 extends over 14 amino acids.

The chain carries TRBV15 and TRBJ2-3; D uncertain. The V gene lost 5 bases and the J gene lost 6 bases, with 6 bases spanning the gap. This CDR3 spans 11 amino acids. From germline, CDR1 is LNHNV and CDR2 YYDKDF (reference sequence). Here the CDR3 DNA reads TGTGCCACCAGCGGATCCGATACGCAGTATTTT. Translating gives CATSGSDTQYF.

This clonotype has only a few counts. The V and J genes are TRBV25-1 and TRBJ2-1; 8 bases are shared with TRBD2. Germline assignment: CDR1 MGHDK and CDR2 SYGVNS. J lost 7 bases, V lost 3 bases, and 11 bases had no gene match. The CDR3 consists of 16 residues. For the CDR3, the DNA is TGTGCCAGCAGTGAGCAACTAGCGGCCGGTCGTAATGAGCAGTTCTTC. This encodes CASSEQLAAGRNEQFF.

CDR3 amino acids: CSARRAGKVNEQFF. CDR3 bases: TGCAGTGCTAGAAGAGCGGGGAAGGTCAATGAGCAGTTCTTC. The J gene is TRBJ2-1, the V gene TRBV20-1, with 7 bases aligning to TRBD2. V lost 2 bases and J lost 6; bases outside the gene matches: 7. The CDR3 has 14 amino acids. CDR1 DFQATT and CDR2 SNEGSKA come from the germline V gene (reference sequence).

This clonotype showed up just a few times. The genes are TRBV24-1 and TRBJ2-1; the D gene is possibly TRBD2 (7 bases). CDR3 length: 12 residues. Germline values: CDR1 KGHDR, CDR2 SFDVKD. V dropped 5 bases and J dropped 9 bases, with 10 bases sitting between them. CDR3 region: CATSGGGREQFF. CDR3 nucleotide sequence: TGTGCCACCAGTGGCGGGGGCCGTGAGCAGTTCTTC.

This clonotype turned up a few times. V is TRBV6-5 and J is TRBJ2-5, with 8 bases matching TRBD1. Germline trimming cut 4 bases from V and 5 bases from J; bases unmatched to any gene: 6. The V gene's germline CDR1 is MNHEY and CDR2 SVGAGI. This CDR3 has 14 residues. This CDR3 is CASSFQGAEETQYF. The CDR3 DNA is TGTGCCAGCAGTTTTCAGGGGGCGGAGGAGACCCAGTACTTC.

This clonotype showed up just a few times. This chain links TRBV20-1 with TRBJ2-5; TRBD2 agrees at 12 bases. The CDR3 contains 18 residues. Looked up from germline, CDR1 is DFQATT and CDR2 is SNEGSKA (reference sequence). With 0 bases clipped from V and 1 base from J, the junction kept 9 bases outside the gene matches. The CDR3 region is CSARDRGLAGSTQETQYF. DNA of the CDR3: TGCAGTGCTAGAGATCGGGGACTAGCGGGTTCTACCCAAGAGACCCAGTACTTC.

This clonotype was observed a handful of times. The genes are TRBV29-1 and TRBJ2-5; 12 bases line up with TRBD1. Per germline, CDR1 SQVTM and CDR2 ANQGSEA. This CDR3 has 14 residues. The V segment lost 7 bases and the J segment 4 bases; nucleotides outside the gene matches: 7. CDR3 residues: CSAGTGGLLETQYF. The DNA of the CDR3 is TGCAGCGCAGGGACAGGGGGCTTACTAGAGACCCAGTACTTC.

This chain links TRBV4-2 with TRBJ2-7, with D maybe TRBD2 (5 bases). CDR3 size: 16 residues. V lost 4 bases and J 6 bases, leaving 22 bases between the germline ends. Germline V gene sequence: CDR1 LGHNA, CDR2 YNFKEQ. CDR3 protein: CASSLLLGRQSSEQYF. The CDR3, as DNA: TGTGCCAGCAGCCTCCTACTAGGACGGCAGAGTTCCGAGCAGTACTTC.

This chain uses TRBV27 with TRBJ2-1; TRBD2 matches 12 bases. The CDR3 runs to 16 residues. Germline loops: CDR1 MNHEY, CDR2 SMNVEV (reference sequence). Trimming removed 3 bases from V and 9 bases from J; junction bases left unmatched: 9. CDR3 sequence: CASSFLAGGPSGEQFF. The CDR3 DNA sequence: TGTGCCAGCAGTTTTCTAGCGGGGGGGCCGTCGGGTGAGCAGTTCTTC.

A few counts support this clonotype. The gene calls are TRBV4-3 and TRBJ2-3, with 8 positions matching TRBD2. The CDR3 has 16 residues. Unmatched junction bases numbered 2, after V lost 0 bases and J lost 0 bases. Germline V gene data show CDR1 as LGHNA and CDR2 as YSLEER. This chain's CDR3 is CASSQDPSGSTDTQYF. The CDR3 DNA sequence: TGCGCCAGCAGCCAAGATCCTAGCGGGAGCACAGATACGCAGTATTTT.

This chain's CDR3 is CASSQLLIQGRETQYF. In DNA form, the CDR3 reads TGCGCCAGCAGCCAACTCTTAATACAGGGTAGAGAGACCCAGTACTTC. The chain employs TRBV4-1 and TRBJ2-5, with D possibly being TRBD1 (6 bases). Trimming cost V 2 bases and J 4 bases, with 17 bases left between them. Germline-derived CDR1 and CDR2 are MGHRA and YSYEKL. The CDR3 covers 16 residues.

In this sample, this clonotype turned up a few times. The CDR3 DNA reads as TGTGCCAGCAATAGCGGGGGGGCGACAGATACGCAGTATTTT. Translated, it gives CASNSGGATDTQYF. J is TRBJ2-3 and V is TRBV6-1; TRBD2 matches at 11 bases. Trimming removed 7 bases from V and 3 bases from J; junction bases left unmatched: 3. Germline CDR1 is MNHNS and CDR2 is SASEGT. The CDR3 consists of 14 residues.

This clonotype appeared many times. The CDR3 nucleotides are TGTGCCATCAGTGTGGACAGGGTGGAGACCCAGTACTTC. Translating it yields CAISVDRVETQYF. The chain is built from TRBV10-3 and TRBJ2-5; TRBD1 matches at 8 bases. From germline, CDR1 is ENHRY and CDR2 SYGVKD. CDR3 size: 13 residues. Trimming removed 4 bases from V and 5 bases from J; junction bases left unmatched: 3.

The gene calls are TRBV12-3 or TRBV12-4 and TRBJ2-5, with 8 bases aligning to TRBD2. This CDR3 comprises 15 residues. The J segment lost 5 bases and the V segment lost 2 bases, leaving 7 bases of the junction unmatched. CDR3 sequence: CASSLSGGRGETQYF. In DNA, the CDR3 is TGTGCCAGCAGTTTAAGCGGGGGACGGGGGGAGACCCAGTACTTC.

There are a few counts of this clonotype. The genes are TRBV12-3 or TRBV12-4 and TRBJ1-2; no clear D gene. This CDR3 spans 12 amino acids. The V gene lost 4 bases and the J gene lost 8 bases, with 11 bases spanning the gap. CDR3 DNA: TGTGCCAGCAGTTACGGGTCACGGGGCTACACCTTC. Its translation: CASSYGSRGYTF.